Here is one TCR beta chain with its context. Antigen unknown. This entry belongs to a study of vaccination effects on CD4 cells after COVID-19. Whole-study context: ViraFEST assay sequencing came after antigen-specific CD4+ T cells were expanded with viral peptide pools. Participants received two doses of either the BNT162b2 or mRNA-1273 vaccine.

Assay used: immunoSEQ multiplex PCR; TCRdb lists only in-frame clones, some missing. This sample has about 76,000 clones; roughly three quarters occur once, and the top ten carry around 2%. Findings and limits, study-wide: No early post-infection timepoints were available in the study, which also included few convalescent patients.

Cultured cells yielded isolated CD4+ T cells after less than 11 days. Half-medium changes using IL-2 medium occurred on days 3 and 7. This CDR3 comprises 12 residues. V lost 8 bases to trimming and J lost 9 bases, with 13 bases between them. CDR1 and CDR2 from the germline V gene are ENHRY and SYGVKD. The chain has TRBV10-3 and TRBJ2-2; D gene unclear. This receptor was taken from a human donor who received a COVID-19 vaccine. The sequences come from CD4+ T cells from PBMCs cultured without peptide, collected before COVID-19 vaccination. In nucleotides, the CDR3 is TGTGCCATCGGGGTAGTTCCAAGGGAGCTGTTTTTT. Protein sequence: CAIGVVPRELFF.